One sample yielded the 27 T cell receptor beta chains listed below, sequenced in a study of cytomegalovirus exposure and HLA in healthy donors. Only in-frame clones appear in the TCRdb table, and some are missing; sequencing was by immunoSEQ multiplex PCR. Seen here are hundreds of thousands of clones, around 78% observed once, and the top ten hold 5.5% to 7%. The sequenced material came from PBMCs. Receptor source: a woman between 18 and 29 years old in good health and CMV-seronegative.

The chain employs TRBV6-1 and TRBJ1-5; D unresolved. V was pared by 7 bases and J by 3 bases, with 16 bases between. Germline loops: CDR1 MNHNS, CDR2 SASEGT. The CDR3 has 15 residues. As DNA, the CDR3 is TGTGCCAGCACAAATACCTTTGAAGCCAATCAGCCCCAGCATTTT. Amino acids: CASTNTFEANQPQHF.

The J gene is TRBJ2-5, the V gene TRBV7-3, with TRBD2 matching 10 bases. The ends lost 5 bases at V and 5 bases at J; junction bases unmatched: 11. This CDR3 is 16 amino acids long. In germline, CDR1 is SGHTA, CDR2 FQGTGA. CDR3 sequence reads: CASSHRGPSGSETQYF. CDR3 DNA sequence: TGTGCCAGCAGCCATCGTGGTCCTAGCGGGAGTGAGACCCAGTACTTC.

The rearrangement joins TRBV29-1 to TRBJ2-5, with TRBD2 matching 13 bases. Germline CDR1 is SQVTM and CDR2 is ANQGSEA. The CDR3 has 15 amino acids. Trimming removed 6 bases from V and 5 bases from J; junction bases left unmatched: 9. CDR3 DNA sequence: TGCAGCGTAAGGAGGACTAGCGGGAGAGGGGAGACCCAGTACTTC. This sequence encodes CSVRRTSGRGETQYF.

The chain combines TRBV6-5 with TRBJ2-3, with TRBD1 identical over 8 bases. The germline V gene has CDR1 MNHEY and CDR2 SVGAGI. With V trimmed by 10 bases and J by 2 bases, 8 bases remained unmatched. This CDR3 region has 14 residues. Here the CDR3 DNA reads TGTGCCACCAGACAGGGGATAAACACAGATACGCAGTATTTT. Protein sequence: CATRQGINTDTQYF.

This clone appeared a single time. The rearrangement uses TRBV5-1 and TRBJ2-7; a possible D gene is TRBD1 (5 bases). Trimming cost V 0 bases and J 3 bases, with 10 bases left between them. Germline loops: CDR1 SGHRS, CDR2 YFSETQ. CDR3 length equals 14 residues. The CDR3 here is CASSLATTDYEQYF. Written as DNA, the CDR3 is TGCGCCAGCAGCTTGGCCACGACAGACTACGAGCAGTACTTC.

The chain is built from TRBV6-5 and TRBJ1-2; TRBD1 aligns across 7 bases. Germline V CDR1 and CDR2: MNHEY, SVGAGI. V shed 0 bases, J shed 4 bases, and the junction held 8 bases outside the gene matches. The CDR3 runs to 16 residues. The CDR3 loop is CASSYSDTPGGYGYTF. The CDR3 DNA reads TGTGCCAGCAGTTACTCAGACACTCCAGGGGGCTATGGCTACACCTTC.

This sequence joins TRBV27 and TRBJ1-3; 8 bases are a match to TRBD1. The germline V gene has CDR1 MNHEY and CDR2 SMNVEV (reference sequence). The CDR3 runs 17 residues. The ends lost 6 bases at V and 0 bases at J; junction bases unmatched: 10. The CDR3, as DNA: TGTGCCAGCAGCCTTTGGGGACAGGTCCGCTCTGGAAACACCATATATTTT. As protein: CASSLWGQVRSGNTIYF.

The V call is TRBV2, the J call TRBJ1-4; D call uncertain. V was shortened by 11 bases and J by 0 bases, with 13 bases between the two germline ends. This CDR3 contains 14 residues. Germline V lookup: CDR1 SNHLY, CDR2 FYNNEI. This chain's CDR3 is CASRDDTTNEKLFF. In DNA form, the CDR3 reads TGTGCCTCCCGGGATGATACAACTAATGAAAAACTGTTTTTT.

V usage is TRBV27 and J usage is TRBJ2-1; weak D call: TRBD1 (5 bases). This CDR3 is 14 amino acids long. Germline V CDR1 and CDR2: MNHEY, SMNVEV (reference sequence). Between the trimmed V and J ends, which lost 4 bases and 8 bases, there was a span of 15 bases. The CDR3 DNA is TGTGCCAGCAGTTCCCCAGGGTCCACGTATGAGCAGTTCTTC. This encodes CASSSPGSTYEQFF.

This sequence joins TRBV5-1 and TRBJ2-3, with D possibly TRBD2 on 7 matching bases. With 2 bases removed from V and 4 bases from J, the gap between germline ends came to 11 bases. Looked up from germline, CDR1 is SGHRS and CDR2 is YFSETQ. The CDR3 has 14 residues. Here the CDR3 DNA reads TGCGCCAGCAGCTTTGGGAGGGGGTCAGATACGCAGTATTTT. It is translated as CASSFGRGSDTQYF.

This chain connects TRBV2 to TRBJ2-3, with 10 bases lining up with TRBD2. Germline assignment: CDR1 SNHLY and CDR2 FYNNEI. V lost 5 bases and J lost 2; bases outside the gene matches: 7. The CDR3 contains 16 residues. CDR3 in amino acids: CASSPTSGSHTDTQYF. CDR3 coding DNA: TGTGCCAGCAGTCCGACTAGCGGGTCCCACACAGATACGCAGTATTTT.

This rearrangement joins TRBV29-1 to TRBJ1-4, with 7 nucleotides matching TRBD1. Germline V lookup: CDR1 SQVTM, CDR2 ANQGSEA. Trimming removed 3 bases from V and 6 bases from J; junction bases left unmatched: 4. The CDR3 runs to 13 residues. The DNA of the CDR3 is TGCAGCGTTGACGACAGGGCACATGAAAAACTGTTTTTT. Its protein product is CSVDDRAHEKLFF.

This chain uses TRBV5-5 with TRBJ2-7; 8 nucleotides line up with TRBD2. Germline-derived CDR1 and CDR2 are SGHKS and YYEKEE (reference sequence). The CDR3 runs to 15 residues. V lost 4 bases and J lost 0; bases outside the gene matches: 6. The CDR3: CASSQGLAGSYEQYF. In DNA form, the CDR3 reads TGTGCCAGCAGCCAAGGACTAGCAGGCTCCTACGAGCAGTACTTC. The whole variable domain, remainder taken from reference TRBV5-5 and TRBJ2-7, is DAGVTQSPTHLIKTRGQQVTLRCSPISGHKSVSWYQQVLGQGPQFIFQYYEKEERGRGNFPDRFSARQFPNYSSELNVNALLLGDSALYLCASSQGLAGSYEQYFGPGTRLTVT.

J is TRBJ1-2 and V is TRBV12-5; the D is unclear. V lost 0 bases, J lost 8 bases, and 25 bases lay in between. Germline CDR1 is LGHNT and CDR2 is FRNRAP. The CDR3 spans 18 residues. This CDR3 is CASGLVLGGWSANPGYTF. The DNA of the CDR3 is TGTGCTAGTGGTTTGGTACTAGGAGGGTGGTCGGCGAATCCGGGCTACACCTTC.

The chain joins TRBV5-1 to TRBJ1-1; no definite D call. The V end was cut by 0 bases, the J end by 0 bases, with 21 bases between. Germline CDR1 and CDR2: SGHRS and YFSETQ. There are 19 residues in the CDR3. The CDR3 is CASSLGFSFTSDMNTEAFF. As DNA, the CDR3 is TGCGCCAGCAGCTTGGGGTTTAGTTTTACGTCCGACATGAACACTGAAGCTTTCTTT.

The rearrangement links TRBV7-9 to TRBJ2-3; the D is unclear. Trimming stripped 5 bases from V and 1 base from J, with 16 bases between. The CDR3 totals 16 residues. The germline CDR1 and CDR2 sequences are SEHNR and FQNEAQ (reference sequence). The CDR3 region is CASSPPRLLGTDTQYF. In DNA, the CDR3 is TGTGCCAGCAGCCCCCCGCGGCTCCTCGGCACAGATACGCAGTATTTT.

V usage is TRBV5-1 and J usage is TRBJ1-2, with D possibly matching TRBD1 (6 bases). Germline CDR1 SGHRS, CDR2 YFSETQ. This CDR3 has 14 residues. The germline V and J ends were trimmed by 3 bases and 2 bases, with 11 bases remaining between them. CDR3 amino acids: CASSSPGQNYGYTF. CDR3 DNA sequence: TGCGCCAGCAGCTCCCCAGGACAGAACTATGGCTACACCTTC.

The chain employs TRBV11-2 and TRBJ1-2; D remains unclear. The CDR3 runs to 12 residues. V was shortened by 1 base and J by 8 bases, with 8 bases between the two germline ends. Per the germline V gene, CDR1 is SGHAT and CDR2 is FQNNGV. The CDR3 sequence is CASSLAPIGYTF. CDR3 nucleotide sequence: TGTGCCAGCAGCTTAGCCCCTATAGGCTACACCTTC.

This clone was seen a few times. This chain joins TRBV5-1 and TRBJ2-2; TRBD1 matches at 9 bases. The CDR3 is 16 amino acids. CDR1 is SGHRS, CDR2 YFSETQ, per germline. The trim removed 4 bases at V and 4 bases at J, leaving 8 bases unmatched. The CDR3 spells CASSRGQGWGTGELFF. The CDR3 DNA is TGCGCCAGCAGCAGGGGACAGGGATGGGGCACCGGGGAGCTGTTTTTT.

This chain uses TRBV5-4 with TRBJ2-1; 7 nucleotides align to TRBD2. The V gene end was trimmed by 4 bases and the J gene end by 6 bases; junction bases not matched to a gene: 7. CDR1 and CDR2 from the germline V gene are SGHNT and YYREEE (reference sequence). The CDR3 is 14 residues long. The CDR3 coding sequence is TGTGCCAGCAGCCTCGGGGGAGGGAGCAATGAGCAGTTCTTC. Its protein is CASSLGGGSNEQFF. The entire variable domain, with the rest obtained from reference TRBV5-4 and TRBJ2-1, is as follows: ETGVTQSPTHLIKTRGQQVTLRCSSQSGHNTVSWYQQALGQGPQFIFQYYREEENGRGNFPPRFSGLQFPNYSSELNVNALELDDSALYLCASSLGGGSNEQFFGPGTRLTVL.

This clone has a single count. V is TRBV5-1 and J is TRBJ2-7, with D possibly being TRBD1 (6 bases). Trimming stripped 5 bases from V and 3 bases from J, with 18 bases between. CDR1 and CDR2 from the germline V gene are SGHRS and YFSETQ. This CDR3 region has 15 residues. CDR3 in amino acids: CASRQGTGLHYEQYF. CDR3 coding DNA: TGCGCCAGCAGACAGGGAACAGGTTTACACTACGAGCAGTACTTC.

This clone was recorded once. The chain uses TRBV13 and TRBJ2-2; D might be TRBD1 or TRBD2, each matching 5 bases. CDR1 and CDR2 (germline): PRHDT, FYEKMQ (reference sequence). The CDR3 contains 17 residues. V was clipped by 5 bases and J by 0 bases, with 16 bases between them. CDR3 amino acids: CASSLTEAGPNTGELFF. The CDR3 DNA sequence: TGTGCCAGCAGCCTGACGGAGGCAGGGCCGAACACCGGGGAGCTGTTTTTT.

The chain couples TRBV30 to TRBJ2-7, with 9 bases that match TRBD2. This CDR3 has 15 residues. Germline V gene lookup returns CDR1 GTSNPN and CDR2 SVGIG (reference sequence). V gave up 5 bases and J gave up 0 bases; unmatched junction bases: 8. CDR3 DNA sequence: TGTGCCTGGGTAAAAATAGCGGGAGTCTCCTACGAGCAGTACTTC. It specifies CAWVKIAGVSYEQYF.

Concerning this clone itself: This may be a read error, as it is one base from a much larger clone. The chain has TRBV5-6 and TRBJ1-5; D gene uncertain. Germline CDR1 is SGHDT and CDR2 is YYEEEE. V lost 0 bases, J lost 0 bases, and 4 bases lay in between. This CDR3 spans 14 amino acids. The CDR3 bases are TGTGCCAGCAGCTTGGAGGGTAGCAATCAGCCCCAGCATTTT. This gives the protein CASSLEGSNQPQHF.

There are a few counts of this clone. This chain joins TRBV11-2 and TRBJ2-5; unclear D gene. There are 18 residues in the CDR3. CDR1 SGHAT and CDR2 FQNNGV come from the germline V gene. Trimming shortened V by 5 bases and J by 3 bases, and 25 bases separated the two germline ends. CDR3 sequence reads: CASSPGGVGRNEKETQYF. The CDR3 DNA reads TGTGCCAGCAGCCCCGGTGGGGTAGGTCGTAACGAGAAAGAGACCCAGTACTTC. The full variable domain, its missing parts supplied by reference TRBV11-2 and TRBJ2-5, is EAGVAQSPRYKIIEKRQSVAFWCNPISGHATLYWYQQILGQGPKLLIQFQNNGVVDDSQLPKDRFSAERLKGVDSTLKIQPAKLEDSAVYLCASSPGGVGRNEKETQYFGPGTRLLVL.

The chain is built from TRBV5-1 and TRBJ1-1, with D unresolved. Trimming left V 3 bases short and J 1 base short, with 13 bases between. The CDR3 contains 15 residues. From germline, CDR1 is SGHRS and CDR2 YFSETQ. This CDR3 reads CASSSGPGKNTEAFF. CDR3 DNA sequence: TGCGCCAGCAGCTCAGGCCCGGGGAAGAACACTGAAGCTTTCTTT.

The rearrangement uses TRBV2 and TRBJ1-1, with D tentatively TRBD1 (5 bases). This CDR3 is 14 amino acids long. V was pared by 7 bases and J by 5 bases, with 17 bases between. Germline CDR1 reads SNHLY; CDR2 reads FYNNEI. CDR3 nucleotides: TGTGCCAGCACCTGGAGGGATGAGGGGACTGAAGCTTTCTTT. Its translation: CASTWRDEGTEAFF.